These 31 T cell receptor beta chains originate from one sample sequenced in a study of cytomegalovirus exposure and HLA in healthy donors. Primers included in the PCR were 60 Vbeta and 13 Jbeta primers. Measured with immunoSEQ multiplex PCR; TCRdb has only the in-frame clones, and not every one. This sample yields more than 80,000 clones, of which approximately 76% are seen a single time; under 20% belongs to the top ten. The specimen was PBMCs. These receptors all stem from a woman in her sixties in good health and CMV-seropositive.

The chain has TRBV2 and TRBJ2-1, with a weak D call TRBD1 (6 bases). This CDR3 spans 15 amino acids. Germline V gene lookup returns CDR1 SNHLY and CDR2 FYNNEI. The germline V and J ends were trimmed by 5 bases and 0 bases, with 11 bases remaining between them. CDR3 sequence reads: CASSYRVGSYNEQFF. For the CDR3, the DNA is TGTGCCAGCAGTTACAGGGTTGGCTCCTACAATGAGCAGTTCTTC.

CDR3 in amino acids: CASSPGTSGRRNNEQFF. CDR3 in DNA: TGTGCCAGCAGCCCCGGGACTAGCGGGAGGCGGAACAATGAGCAGTTCTTC. The chain joins TRBV5-8 to TRBJ2-1, with TRBD2 identical over 15 bases. Germline V gene data show CDR1 as SGHTS and CDR2 as YDEGEE. The CDR3 spans 17 residues. J was trimmed by 5 bases and V by 4 bases; bases with no gene match: 7.

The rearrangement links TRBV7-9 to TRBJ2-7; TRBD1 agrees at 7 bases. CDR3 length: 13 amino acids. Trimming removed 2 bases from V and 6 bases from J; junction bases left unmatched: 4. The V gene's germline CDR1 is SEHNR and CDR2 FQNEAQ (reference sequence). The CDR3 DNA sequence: TGTGCCAGCAGCTTAACGGCAGGGGGCGAGCAGTACTTC. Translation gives CASSLTAGGEQYF.

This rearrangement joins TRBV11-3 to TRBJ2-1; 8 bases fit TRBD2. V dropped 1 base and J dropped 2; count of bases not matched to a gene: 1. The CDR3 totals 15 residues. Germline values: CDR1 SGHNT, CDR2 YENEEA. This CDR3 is CASSLAGGPYNEQFF. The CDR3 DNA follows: TGTGCCAGCAGCTTAGCGGGAGGGCCCTACAATGAGCAGTTCTTC.

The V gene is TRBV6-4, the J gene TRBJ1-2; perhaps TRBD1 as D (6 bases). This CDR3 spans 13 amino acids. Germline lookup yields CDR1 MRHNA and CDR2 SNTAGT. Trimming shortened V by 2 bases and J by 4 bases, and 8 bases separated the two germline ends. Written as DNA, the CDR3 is TGTGCCAGCAGTGACGGGGGCAGCTATGGCTACACCTTC. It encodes CASSDGGSYGYTF.

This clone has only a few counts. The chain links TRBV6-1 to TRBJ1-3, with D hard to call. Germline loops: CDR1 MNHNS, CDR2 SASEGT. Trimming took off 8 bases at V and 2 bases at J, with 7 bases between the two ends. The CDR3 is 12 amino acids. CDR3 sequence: CASAGAGNTIYF. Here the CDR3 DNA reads TGTGCCAGCGCCGGGGCTGGAAACACCATATATTTT.

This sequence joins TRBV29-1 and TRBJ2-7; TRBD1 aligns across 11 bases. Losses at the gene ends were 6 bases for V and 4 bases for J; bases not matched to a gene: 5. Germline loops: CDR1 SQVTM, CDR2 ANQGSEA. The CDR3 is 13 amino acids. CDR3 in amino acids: CSVRTGGGYEQYF. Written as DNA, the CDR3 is TGCAGCGTGAGGACAGGGGGCGGTTACGAGCAGTACTTC.

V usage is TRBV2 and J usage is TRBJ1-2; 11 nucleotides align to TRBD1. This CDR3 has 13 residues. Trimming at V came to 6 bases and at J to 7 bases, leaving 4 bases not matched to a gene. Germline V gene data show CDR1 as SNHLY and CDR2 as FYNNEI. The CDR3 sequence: CASRGQGAGGYTF. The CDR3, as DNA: TGTGCCAGCAGAGGACAGGGGGCGGGTGGCTACACCTTC.

CDR3 nucleotides: TGTGCCAGCAGTGGAGCGGGAGGAGGCTCCTACGAGCAGTACTTC. Amino acid sequence: CASSGAGGGSYEQYF. The chain combines TRBV2 with TRBJ2-7; 9 nucleotides agree with TRBD2. The CDR3 spans 15 residues. The germline V gene encodes CDR1 SNHLY and CDR2 FYNNEI. J gave up 0 bases and V 4 bases, and 4 bases lay outside the gene matches.

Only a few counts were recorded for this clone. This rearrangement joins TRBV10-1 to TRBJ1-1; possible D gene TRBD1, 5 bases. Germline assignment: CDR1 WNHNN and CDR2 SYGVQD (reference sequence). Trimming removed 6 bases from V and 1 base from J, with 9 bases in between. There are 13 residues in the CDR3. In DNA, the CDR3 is TGCGCCAGCAGCGCCGGACAGAACACTGAAGCTTTCTTT. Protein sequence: CASSAGQNTEAFF.

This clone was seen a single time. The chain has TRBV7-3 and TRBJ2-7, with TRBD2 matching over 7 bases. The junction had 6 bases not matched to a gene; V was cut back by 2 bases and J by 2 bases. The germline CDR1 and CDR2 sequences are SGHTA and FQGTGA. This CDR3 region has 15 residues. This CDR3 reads CASSLASGGPYEQYF. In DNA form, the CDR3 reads TGTGCCAGCAGCTTAGCTTCGGGAGGCCCCTACGAGCAGTACTTC.

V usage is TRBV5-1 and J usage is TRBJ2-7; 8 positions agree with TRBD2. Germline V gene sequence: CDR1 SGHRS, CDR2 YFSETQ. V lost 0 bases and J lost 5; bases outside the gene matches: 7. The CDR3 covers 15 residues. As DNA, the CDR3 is TGCGCCAGCAGCTTGGCCGGTCGGGAGGGCGACGAGCAGTACTTC. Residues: CASSLAGREGDEQYF.

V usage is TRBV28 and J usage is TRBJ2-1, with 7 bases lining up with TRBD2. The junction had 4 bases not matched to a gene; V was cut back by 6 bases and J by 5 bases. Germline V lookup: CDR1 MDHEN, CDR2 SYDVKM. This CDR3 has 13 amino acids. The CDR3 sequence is CASRGLVNNEQFF. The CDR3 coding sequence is TGTGCCAGCAGAGGACTAGTAAACAATGAGCAGTTCTTC.

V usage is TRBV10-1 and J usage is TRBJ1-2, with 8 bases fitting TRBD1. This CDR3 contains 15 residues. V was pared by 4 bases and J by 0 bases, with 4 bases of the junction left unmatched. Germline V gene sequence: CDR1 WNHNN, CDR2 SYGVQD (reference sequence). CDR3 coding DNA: TGCGCCAGCAGTGCCGACAGGGGAGCTAACTATGGCTACACCTTC. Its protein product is CASSADRGANYGYTF.

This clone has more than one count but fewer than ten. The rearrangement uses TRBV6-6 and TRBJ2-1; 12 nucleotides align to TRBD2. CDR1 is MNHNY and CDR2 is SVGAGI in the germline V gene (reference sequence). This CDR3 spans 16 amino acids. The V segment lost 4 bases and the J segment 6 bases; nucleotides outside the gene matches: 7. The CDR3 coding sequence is TGTGCCAGCAGTTCCCGACTAGCGGGAGCGGGCAATGAGCAGTTCTTC. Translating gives CASSSRLAGAGNEQFF.

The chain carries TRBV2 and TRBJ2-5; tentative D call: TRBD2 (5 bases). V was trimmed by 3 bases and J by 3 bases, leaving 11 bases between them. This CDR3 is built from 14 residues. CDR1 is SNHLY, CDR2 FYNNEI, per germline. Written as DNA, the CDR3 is TGTGCCAGCAGTGAGGGGAGAACCAAAGAGACCCAGTACTTC. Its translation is CASSEGRTKETQYF.

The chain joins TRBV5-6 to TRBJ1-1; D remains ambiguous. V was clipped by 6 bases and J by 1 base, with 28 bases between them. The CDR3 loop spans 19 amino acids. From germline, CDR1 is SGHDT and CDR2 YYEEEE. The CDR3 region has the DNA TGTGCCAGCAAACCCGCCAGGAGGACCTCCGCGGTGGGGAACACTGAAGCTTTCTTT. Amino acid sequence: CASKPARRTSAVGNTEAFF. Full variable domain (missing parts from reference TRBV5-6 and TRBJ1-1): DAGVTQSPTHLIKTRGQQVTLRCSPKSGHDTVSWYQQALGQGPQFIFQYYEEEERQRGNFPDRFSGHQFPNYSSELNVNALLLGDSALYLCASKPARRTSAVGNTEAFFGQGTRLTVV.

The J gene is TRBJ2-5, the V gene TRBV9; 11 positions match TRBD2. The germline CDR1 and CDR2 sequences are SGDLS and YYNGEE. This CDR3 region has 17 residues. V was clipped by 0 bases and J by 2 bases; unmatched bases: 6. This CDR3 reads CASSVEPLAGGQETQYF. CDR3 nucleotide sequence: TGTGCCAGCAGCGTAGAACCCCTAGCGGGAGGACAAGAGACCCAGTACTTC.

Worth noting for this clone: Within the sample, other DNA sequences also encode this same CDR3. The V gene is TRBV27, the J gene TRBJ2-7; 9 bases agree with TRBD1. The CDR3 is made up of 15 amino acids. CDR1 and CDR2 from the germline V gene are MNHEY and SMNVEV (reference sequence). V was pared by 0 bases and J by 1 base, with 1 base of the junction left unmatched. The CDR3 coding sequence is TGTGCCAGCAGTTTATCGGGGACAGGGTCCTACGAGCAGTACTTC. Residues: CASSLSGTGSYEQYF.

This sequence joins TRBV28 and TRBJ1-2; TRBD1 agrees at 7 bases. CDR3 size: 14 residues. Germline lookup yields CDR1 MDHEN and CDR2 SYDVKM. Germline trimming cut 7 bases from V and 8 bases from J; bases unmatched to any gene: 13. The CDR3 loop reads CASTPTPRGRGYTF. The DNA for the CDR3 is TGTGCCAGCACCCCGACTCCGAGGGGGCGCGGCTACACCTTC.

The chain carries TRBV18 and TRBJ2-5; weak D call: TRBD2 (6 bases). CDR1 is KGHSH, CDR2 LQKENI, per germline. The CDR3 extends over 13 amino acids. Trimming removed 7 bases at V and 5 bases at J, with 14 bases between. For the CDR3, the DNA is TGTGCCAGCTTGACCGGGACTTTGGAGACCCAGTACTTC. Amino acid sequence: CASLTGTLETQYF. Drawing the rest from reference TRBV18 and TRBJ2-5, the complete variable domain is NAGVMQNPRHLVRRRGQEARLRCSPMKGHSHVYWYRQLPEEGLKFMVYLQKENIIDESGMPKERFSAEFPKEGPSILRIQQVVRGDSAAYFCASLTGTLETQYFGPGTRLLVL.

The CDR3 coding sequence is TGTGCCAGCAGTTTATTGGCAGGTTGGAACACTGAAGCTTTCTTT. Amino acid sequence: CASSLLAGWNTEAFF. The V and J genes are TRBV27 and TRBJ1-1; D is uncertain. The V end lost 1 base, the J end lost 1 base, and 10 bases lay between the germline ends. The CDR3 totals 15 residues. Germline-derived CDR1 and CDR2 are MNHEY and SMNVEV (reference sequence).

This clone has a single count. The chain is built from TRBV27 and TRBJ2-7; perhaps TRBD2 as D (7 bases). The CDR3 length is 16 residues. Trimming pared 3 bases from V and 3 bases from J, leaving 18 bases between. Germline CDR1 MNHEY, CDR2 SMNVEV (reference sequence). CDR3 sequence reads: CASSLRGPGVLYEQYF. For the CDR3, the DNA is TGTGCCAGCAGTTTGCGGGGGCCAGGGGTCCTCTACGAGCAGTACTTC.

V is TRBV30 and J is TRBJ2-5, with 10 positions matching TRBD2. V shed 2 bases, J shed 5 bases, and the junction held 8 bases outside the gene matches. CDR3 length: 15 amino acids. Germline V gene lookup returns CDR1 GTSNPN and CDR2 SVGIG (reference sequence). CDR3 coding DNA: TGTGCCTGGAGTTCTAGCGGGAGATCCGGGGAGACCCAGTACTTC. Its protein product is CAWSSSGRSGETQYF.

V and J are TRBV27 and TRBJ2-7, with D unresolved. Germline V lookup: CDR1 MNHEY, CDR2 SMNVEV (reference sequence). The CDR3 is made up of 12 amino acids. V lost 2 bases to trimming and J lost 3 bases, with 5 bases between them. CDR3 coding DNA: TGTGCCAGCAGTTTAAACATCTACGAGCAGTACTTC. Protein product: CASSLNIYEQYF.

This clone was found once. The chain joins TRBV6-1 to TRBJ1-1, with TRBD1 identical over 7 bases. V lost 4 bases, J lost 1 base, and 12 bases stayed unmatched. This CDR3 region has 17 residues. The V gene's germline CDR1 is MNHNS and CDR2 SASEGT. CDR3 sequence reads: CASSGLQGLLGNTEAFF. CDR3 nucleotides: TGTGCCAGCAGTGGGCTACAGGGGCTCCTAGGGAACACTGAAGCTTTCTTT.

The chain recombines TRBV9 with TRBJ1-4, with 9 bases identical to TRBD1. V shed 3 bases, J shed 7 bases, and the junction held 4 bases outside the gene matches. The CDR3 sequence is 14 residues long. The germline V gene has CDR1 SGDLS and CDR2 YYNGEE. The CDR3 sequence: CASSAGQGSEKLFF. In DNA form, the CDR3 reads TGTGCCAGCAGCGCGGGACAGGGATCTGAAAAACTGTTTTTT.

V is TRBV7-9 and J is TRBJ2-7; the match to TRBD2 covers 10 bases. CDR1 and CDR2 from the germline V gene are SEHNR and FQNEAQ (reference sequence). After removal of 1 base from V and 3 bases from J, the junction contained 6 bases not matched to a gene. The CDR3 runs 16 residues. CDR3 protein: CASSLVLSGGNYEQYF. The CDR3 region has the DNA TGTGCCAGCAGCTTAGTTCTTAGCGGGGGGAACTACGAGCAGTACTTC.

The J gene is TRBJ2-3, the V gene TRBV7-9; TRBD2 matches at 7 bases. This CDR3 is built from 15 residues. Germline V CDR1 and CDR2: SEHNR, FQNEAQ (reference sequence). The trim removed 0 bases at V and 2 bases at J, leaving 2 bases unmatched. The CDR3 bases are TGTGCCAGCAGCTTAGCGGGAGGGTACACAGATACGCAGTATTTT. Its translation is CASSLAGGYTDTQYF. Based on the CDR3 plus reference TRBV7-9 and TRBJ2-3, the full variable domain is DTGVSQNPRHKITKRGQNVTFRCDPISEHNRLYWYRQTLGQGPEFLTYFQNEAQLEKSRLLSDRFSAERPKGSFSTLEIQRTEQGDSAMYLCASSLAGGYTDTQYFGPGTRLTVL.

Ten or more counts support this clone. The CDR3 coding sequence is TGTGCCAGCAGCTTTGGGCTAGACAGTGAGCAGTTCTTC. The encoded protein is CASSFGLDSEQFF. V is TRBV5-4 and J is TRBJ2-1; D might be TRBD1 (5 bases). Germline-derived CDR1 and CDR2 are SGHNT and YYREEE (reference sequence). The length of the CDR3 is 13 residues. V shed 2 bases and J shed 9 bases, with 12 bases lying between them.

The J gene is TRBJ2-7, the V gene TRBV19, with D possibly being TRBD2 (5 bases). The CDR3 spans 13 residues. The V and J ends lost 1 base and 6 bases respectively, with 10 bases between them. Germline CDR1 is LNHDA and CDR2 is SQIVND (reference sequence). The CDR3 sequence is CASSIGRLGEQYF. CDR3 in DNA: TGTGCCAGTAGTATAGGGAGGTTGGGCGAGCAGTACTTC. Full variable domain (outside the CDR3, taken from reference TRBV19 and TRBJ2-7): DGGITQSPKYLFRKEGQNVTLSCEQNLNHDAMYWYRQDPGQGLRLIYYSQIVNDFQKGDIAEGYSVSREKKESFPLTVTSAQKNPTAFYLCASSIGRLGEQYFGPGTRLTVT.